These T cell receptor beta chains were read from a single sample in a study of T cells after yellow fever vaccination. TCRdb re-called the 5' RACE reads with MiXCR, one entry per CDR3 protein. The top ten hold around 15% of the sample, which has roughly 500,000 distinct CDR3 sequences, less than 20% seen once. The specimen comprised PBMCs, sampled 15 days after the yellow fever booster vaccination. The receptors here all came from a man aged 25 to 40 who received the YFV17D yellow fever vaccine. The CDR3 runs from the conserved cysteine through the conserved F or W. Fields, in order: CDR3 protein, CDR3 DNA, clone size, D gene, V gene, J gene. A D gene is named only where the DNA matches it firmly. Not every row has a clone size; where given, it reads once, few, many or a size class.

CASSRQGLNQPQHF	TGTGCCAGCAGCCGACAGGGCCTCAATCAGCCCCAGCATTTT	many	TRBD1	TRBV7-9	TRBJ1-5
CASTTTGTSGSGVQFF	TGTGCCAGCACCACTACGGGGACTAGCGGGAGTGGCGTGCAGTTCTTC	-	TRBD2	TRBV11-2	TRBJ2-1
CASSSAGSTGELFF	TGCGCCAGCAGCTCGGCAGGTTCCACCGGGGAGCTGTTTTTT	few	-	TRBV5-1	TRBJ2-2
CSAPTGELINEQFF	TGCAGTGCCCCTACGGGGGAGTTAATCAATGAGCAGTTCTTC	few	-	TRBV20-1	TRBJ2-1
CASSSLGATLRTDTQYF	TGTGCCAGCAGTTCTCTGGGGGCTACATTACGCACAGATACGCAGTATTTT	-	-	TRBV28	TRBJ2-3
CASSLPTGSTEAFF	TGTGCCAGCAGCCTCCCGACAGGGTCGACTGAAGCTTTCTTT	few	TRBD1	TRBV5-6	TRBJ1-1
CASSDRGPKDEQFF	TGTGCCAGCAGTGACAGGGGCCCGAAGGATGAGCAGTTCTTC	-	TRBD1	TRBV12-3/TRBV12-4	TRBJ2-1
CATSARPGEAHNEQFF	TGTGCCACCAGCGCCCGCCCGGGGGAGGCACACAATGAGCAGTTCTTC	-	-	TRBV24-1	TRBJ2-1
CSAPALLLAGGNNEQFF	TGCAGTGCTCCCGCCCTGCTACTAGCGGGAGGGAACAATGAGCAGTTCTTC	few	TRBD2	TRBV20-1	TRBJ2-1
CASSKSGRGGNEQFF	TGTGCCAGCAGCAAAAGCGGGAGGGGGGGCAATGAGCAGTTCTTC	-	TRBD2	TRBV9	TRBJ2-1
CSARVPTRNNEQFF	TGCAGTGCTAGAGTCCCTACACGAAACAATGAGCAGTTCTTC	few	-	TRBV20-1	TRBJ2-1
CSAKTSGRPETQYF	TGCAGTGCTAAGACTAGCGGGAGGCCAGAGACCCAGTACTTC	-	TRBD2	TRBV20-1	TRBJ2-5
CSVTGLAGGTSYNEQFF	TGCAGCGTCACTGGACTAGCGGGAGGGACATCCTACAATGAGCAGTTCTTC	-	TRBD2	TRBV29-1	TRBJ2-1
CSAKDRVRTDTQYF	TGCAGCGCAAAGGACAGGGTGAGAACAGATACGCAGTATTTT	-	TRBD1	TRBV29-1	TRBJ2-3
CATSRGQGSYEQYF	TGTGCCACCAGCAGAGGCCAGGGTTCCTACGAGCAGTACTTC	few	-	TRBV15	TRBJ2-7
CASSVSGTNTGELFF	TGTGCCAGCAGCGTTAGCGGGACGAACACCGGGGAGCTGTTTTTT	-	TRBD2	TRBV7-8	TRBJ2-2
CASSPSVSARNEQFF	TGTGCCAGCAGCCCTTCGGTCTCGGCCCGCAATGAGCAGTTCTTC	-	-	TRBV5-5	TRBJ2-1
CASRFHRGDWDNEQFF	TGTGCCAGCAGATTCCACAGGGGAGATTGGGACAATGAGCAGTTCTTC	-	TRBD1	TRBV6-5	TRBJ2-1
CASSRGVEQFF	TGTGCCAGCAGTAGGGGGGTTGAGCAGTTCTTC	many	-	TRBV12-3/TRBV12-4	TRBJ2-1
CSVVSYTGTDTQYF	TGCAGCGTTGTCAGTTACACGGGCACAGATACGCAGTATTTT	few	-	TRBV29-1	TRBJ2-3
CASSTGLAGVLEETQYF	TGTGCCAGCAGTACCGGACTAGCGGGAGTTTTGGAGGAGACCCAGTACTTC	few	TRBD2	TRBV6-1	TRBJ2-5